The subject of this entry is one T cell receptor (beta chain). The primer mix had 60 Vbeta and 13 Jbeta primers. The data were produced by immunoSEQ multiplex PCR, yet TCRdb's version contains in-frame clones alone and is incomplete. Among roughly 120,000 clones listed, about 85% were seen once. The sample originates from a study of cytomegalovirus exposure and HLA in healthy donors. Trimming took 3 bases from V and 2 from J; bases not matched to a gene: 7. CDR3 length equals 15 residues. CDR1 KGHSH and CDR2 LQKENI come from the germline V gene. This sequence joins TRBV18 and TRBJ2-7; 7 nucleotides match TRBD1. The sequence was collected from a man aged 45 to 65 in good health and CMV-seronegative. Specimen: PBMCs. This CDR3 is CASSPGTAKTYEQYF. DNA for the CDR3: TGTGCCAGCTCACCCGGGACAGCTAAAACCTACGAGCAGTACTTC.